This TCR beta chain was found in a study of blood T cells in healthy people across ages. Study information: Template switching captured about one barcoded beta molecule per two T cells. Study observations and caveats: TCR beta diversity, measured per million T cells, fell in a roughly linear way with age. Donor CMV infection status was unknown, possibly confounding age-related changes in expanded clonotypes. Higher diversity, along with more naive CD4+ cells, distinguished long-lived donors from aged donors.

The CDR3 sequence is 14 residues long. The germline V and J ends were trimmed by 6 bases and 0 bases, with 11 bases remaining between them. A second PCR, run for 7 to 11 cycles, used a sample-barcoded 5' primer plus a J-beta primer mix. TCRdb fed the 5' RACE reads into MiXCR, producing one record per CDR3 protein. Seen here are about 770,000 distinct CDR3 sequences, about 42% observed once, and the top ten hold under 20%. Regarding this clonotype: As yet, its antigen is unknown.

This chain uses TRBV12-3 or TRBV12-4 with TRBJ1-1, with D possibly TRBD1 on 6 matching bases. This clonotype was sampled from a man between 60 and 75 years old in good health. Sequences were obtained from blood. The DNA for the CDR3 is TGTGCCAGCAGCGCCGGACAGATGAACACTGAAGCTTTCTTT. Translation: CASSAGQMNTEAFF.